These 27 T cell receptor beta chains share one sample of origin, sequenced in a study of blood T cell repertoires in COVID-19. Repertoires were generated with immunoSEQ multiplex PCR, while TCRdb's copy carries only in-frame clones and drops some. The table includes fewer than 300,000 clones, around nine tenths detected once. Sequencing was performed on PBMCs or T cells enriched from blood (not recorded which). The receptors originated from a woman aged 30 to 39 who had recovered from COVID-19.

The rearrangement uses TRBV10-2 and TRBJ2-1, with D uncertain. The germline V and J ends were trimmed by 1 base and 7 bases, with 2 bases remaining between them. The CDR3 sequence is 11 residues long. CDR1 is WSHSY and CDR2 is SAAADI in the germline V gene. The CDR3: CASSELNEQFF. The CDR3 DNA reads TGCGCCAGCAGTGAGTTAAATGAGCAGTTCTTC.

The chain employs TRBV4-3 and TRBJ1-5, with D unresolved. The V gene lost 0 bases and the J gene lost 5 bases, with 11 bases spanning the gap. Germline lookup yields CDR1 LGHNA and CDR2 YSLEER. The CDR3 extends over 15 amino acids. CDR3 DNA sequence: TGCGCCAGCAGCCAAGATTGGGCCCCGCATCAGCCCCAGCATTTT. Translation: CASSQDWAPHQPQHF.

The chain has TRBV27 and TRBJ1-3; possibly TRBD1 for D (6 bases). The CDR3 has 15 residues. Between the trimmed V and J ends, which lost 6 bases and 0 bases, there was a span of 12 bases. The V gene's germline CDR1 is MNHEY and CDR2 SMNVEV (reference sequence). The CDR3, as DNA: TGTGCCAGCAGGGCATGGGACAACTCTGGAAACACCATATATTTT. Protein: CASRAWDNSGNTIYF.

J is TRBJ2-1 and V is TRBV29-1; D may be TRBD1 (6 bases). V was shortened by 7 bases and J by 3 bases, with 10 bases between the two germline ends. The CDR3 is 12 residues long. The germline gives CDR1 SQVTM, CDR2 ANQGSEA. DNA for the CDR3: TGCAGCGCCTTACAGGGCTACAATGAGCAGTTCTTC. This codes for CSALQGYNEQFF.

This clone was found a few times. The chain couples TRBV3-1 (or the pseudogene TRBV3-2) to TRBJ2-1; D is unresolved. CDR1 is LGHDT, CDR2 YNNKEL, per germline (reference sequence). The CDR3 loop spans 12 amino acids. V was clipped by 5 bases and J by 8 bases, with 10 bases between them. This chain's CDR3 is CASSSSGYEQFF. Written as DNA, the CDR3 is TGTGCCAGCAGCTCTAGTGGTTATGAGCAGTTCTTC.

The chain joins TRBV28 to TRBJ2-7, with TRBD1 matching over 9 bases. This CDR3 comprises 14 residues. Germline V lookup: CDR1 MDHEN, CDR2 SYDVKM. With V trimmed by 2 bases and J by 5 bases, 4 bases remained unmatched. For the CDR3, the DNA is TGTGCCAGCAGTTTAGGGGACAGGGCCCACGAGCAGTACTTC. This translates into CASSLGDRAHEQYF. The full variable domain, rest sourced from reference TRBV28 and TRBJ2-7, is DVKVTQSSRYLVKRTGEKVFLECVQDMDHENMFWYRQDPGLGLRLIYFSYDVKMKEKGDIPEGYSVSREKKERFSLILESASTNQTSMYLCASSLGDRAHEQYFGPGTRLTVT.

J is TRBJ2-7 and V is TRBV7-6, with TRBD2 as a possible D gene (6 bases). V was cut by 4 bases and J by 4 bases, with 8 bases left in between. Germline V gene lookup returns CDR1 SGHVS and CDR2 FNYEAQ. The CDR3 extends over 12 amino acids. The CDR3 DNA follows: TGTGCCAGCAGCTGGGGGGAATACGAGCAGTACTTC. It specifies CASSWGEYEQYF.

The V and J genes are TRBV7-9 and TRBJ1-3; no clear D gene. Trimming took 5 bases from V and 0 from J, leaving 14 bases between them. The CDR3 totals 16 residues. The germline CDR1 and CDR2 sequences are SEHNR and FQNEAQ (reference sequence). CDR3: CASSINDGSSGNTIYF. CDR3 DNA sequence: TGTGCCAGCAGCATAAATGACGGGAGCTCTGGAAACACCATATATTTT.

The chain recombines TRBV7-2 with TRBJ1-2; D is undetermined. The germline CDR1 and CDR2 sequences are SGHTA and FQGNSA. Trimming removed 5 bases at V and 7 bases at J, with 11 bases between. The CDR3 totals 12 residues. The CDR3 region has the DNA TGTGCCAGCAGCACAGACGGCTTTGGCTACACCTTC. This translates into CASSTDGFGYTF.

The chain joins TRBV9 to TRBJ1-2; 8 bases map to TRBD1. This CDR3 has 13 amino acids. Germline CDR1 SGDLS, CDR2 YYNGEE. Trimming at V came to 4 bases and at J to 5 bases, leaving 4 bases not matched to a gene. The CDR3 region is CASSPRTGYGYTF. The CDR3 DNA reads as TGTGCCAGCAGCCCACGGACAGGGTATGGCTACACCTTC.

CDR3 region: CTSRGLAEANTGELFF. CDR3 nucleotide sequence: TGCACCAGCAGAGGACTAGCGGAGGCGAACACCGGGGAGCTGTTTTTT. V gene TRBV1 combines with J gene TRBJ2-2; the D call TRBD2 from the table was never checked on the DNA. TRBV1 is reported as a pseudogene. The CDR3 extends over 16 amino acids.

The chain links TRBV24-1 to TRBJ2-2, with TRBD1 identical over 7 bases. This CDR3 contains 16 residues. V shed 2 bases and J 2 bases; nucleotides not matched to a gene: 4. The germline CDR1 and CDR2 sequences are KGHDR and SFDVKD. This CDR3 is CATSDSRQGNTGELFF. CDR3 nucleotide sequence: TGTGCCACCAGTGATTCAAGACAGGGCAACACCGGGGAGCTGTTTTTT.

The genes are TRBV20-1 and TRBJ2-7; the D gene is possibly TRBD2 (5 bases). V lost 6 bases, J lost 9 bases, and 15 bases lay in between. This CDR3 is 11 amino acids long. Germline lookup yields CDR1 DFQATT and CDR2 SNEGSKA (reference sequence). CDR3 DNA sequence: TGCAGTGCCAGGATAGCGTCCGGGCAGTACTTC. Encoded protein: CSARIASGQYF.

The rearrangement joins TRBV9 to TRBJ1-5; D call uncertain. V lost 0 bases and J lost 4, with 11 bases in between. CDR1 and CDR2 from the germline V gene are SGDLS and YYNGEE. The CDR3 consists of 15 residues. In DNA, the CDR3 is TGTGCCAGCAGCGTAGGGGTTATGGAGAATCAGCCCCAGCATTTT. It translates to CASSVGVMENQPQHF.

The chain has TRBV5-1 and TRBJ2-7; a possible D gene is TRBD2 (6 bases). The germline V gene encodes CDR1 SGHRS and CDR2 YFSETQ. This CDR3 has 14 residues. V was shortened by 5 bases and J by 3 bases, with 15 bases between the two germline ends. CDR3 amino acids: CASRTGSDFYEQYF. CDR3 coding DNA: TGCGCCAGCAGGACCGGGAGCGACTTCTACGAGCAGTACTTC.

The chain recombines TRBV27 with TRBJ2-1; D might be TRBD2 (5 bases). V lost 5 bases to trimming and J lost 6 bases, with 8 bases between them. This CDR3 is 12 amino acids long. The germline gives CDR1 MNHEY, CDR2 SMNVEV (reference sequence). The CDR3 reads CASSPRVNEQFF. CDR3 in DNA: TGTGCCAGCAGTCCGAGGGTCAATGAGCAGTTCTTC.

V gene TRBV7-2 combines with J gene TRBJ2-2; 7 bases are a match to TRBD2. The CDR3 runs 14 residues. V shed 3 bases, J shed 6 bases, and the junction held 4 bases outside the gene matches. Germline V gene lookup returns CDR1 SGHTA and CDR2 FQGNSA. CDR3 bases: TGTGCCAGCAGCTTGACTAGCTACGCCGGGGAGCTGTTTTTT. Translated: CASSLTSYAGELFF.

Here the CDR3 DNA reads TGTGCCAGCAGCCATGGCGGGAGGGCCCTCAATGAGCAGTTCTTC. Protein product: CASSHGGRALNEQFF. This chain uses TRBV3-1 (or the pseudogene TRBV3-2) with TRBJ2-1, with TRBD2 matching over 9 bases. V lost 3 bases, J lost 6 bases, and 6 bases stayed unmatched. CDR1 is LGHDT, CDR2 YNNKEL, per germline (reference sequence). This CDR3 has 15 residues.

This clone has only one observation. This CDR3 reads CASSLRMGGPVSEQYF. The DNA for the CDR3 is TGTGCCAGCAGTTTAAGAATGGGAGGGCCCGTTTCCGAGCAGTACTTC. The gene calls are TRBV28 and TRBJ2-7; TRBD2 aligns across 7 bases. Trimming removed 2 bases from V and 6 bases from J; junction bases left unmatched: 13. The CDR3 length is 16 residues. Germline V CDR1 and CDR2: MDHEN, SYDVKM.

This clone was found a few times. The V gene is TRBV7-9, the J gene TRBJ2-5, with TRBD1 matching 10 bases. CDR1 is SEHNR, CDR2 FQNEAQ, per germline (reference sequence). V shed 3 bases and J 7 bases; nucleotides not matched to a gene: 5. The CDR3 runs 14 residues. The CDR3 loop is CASSLTGGAGTQYF. As DNA, the CDR3 is TGTGCCAGCAGCTTGACAGGGGGCGCGGGGACCCAGTACTTC.

This chain links TRBV5-1 with TRBJ2-2; TRBD2 matches at 13 bases. This CDR3 is 17 amino acids long. With 3 bases clipped from V and 0 bases from J, the junction kept 2 bases outside the gene matches. The V gene's germline CDR1 is SGHRS and CDR2 YFSETQ. As DNA, the CDR3 is TGCGCCAGCAGCTGGACTAGCGGGAGTACGAACACCGGGGAGCTGTTTTTT. It translates to CASSWTSGSTNTGELFF.

The chain is built from TRBV28 and TRBJ1-1, with D perhaps TRBD1 (5 bases). Trimming took 5 bases from V and 1 from J, leaving 14 bases between them. CDR1 is MDHEN, CDR2 SYDVKM, per germline. The CDR3 sequence is 15 residues long. CDR3 region: CASSHATAPNTEAFF. The CDR3 nucleotides are TGTGCCAGCAGTCACGCGACAGCCCCGAACACTGAAGCTTTCTTT.

The chain recombines TRBV19 with TRBJ1-5, with 7 bases fitting TRBD1. The J segment lost 3 bases and the V segment lost 6 bases, leaving 5 bases of the junction unmatched. The CDR3 totals 14 residues. In germline, CDR1 is LNHDA, CDR2 SQIVND (reference sequence). For the CDR3, the DNA is TGTGCCAGTAGGTCGGGACAGCTCAATCAGCCCCAGCATTTT. Protein sequence: CASRSGQLNQPQHF.

The V and J genes are TRBV15 and TRBJ2-1; D gene ambiguous. With 1 base removed from V and 10 bases from J, the gap between germline ends came to 17 bases. The CDR3 length is 15 residues. Germline values: CDR1 LNHNV, CDR2 YYDKDF (reference sequence). The CDR3: CATSRVTPVVVEQFF. In DNA, the CDR3 is TGTGCCACCAGCAGAGTGACTCCGGTTGTCGTAGAGCAGTTCTTC.

The chain employs TRBV7-2 and TRBJ2-5, with TRBD2 identical over 13 bases. V gave up 7 bases and J gave up 5 bases; unmatched junction bases: 10. The germline gives CDR1 SGHTA, CDR2 FQGNSA. The CDR3 contains 16 residues. The CDR3 DNA reads as TGTGCCAGCAAGGGACTAGCGGGACGGATAGGGGAGACCCAGTACTTC. Its protein is CASKGLAGRIGETQYF.

The chain combines TRBV27 with TRBJ1-6; 9 bases map to TRBD1. Trimming removed 4 bases from V and 9 bases from J; junction bases left unmatched: 1. In germline, CDR1 is MNHEY, CDR2 SMNVEV (reference sequence). The CDR3 consists of 13 residues. This CDR3 is CASSWTGVSPLHF. CDR3 nucleotide sequence: TGTGCCAGCAGTTGGACAGGGGTTTCACCCCTCCACTTT.

This chain joins TRBV27 and TRBJ1-1, with D possibly TRBD1 on 6 matching bases. CDR1 is MNHEY, CDR2 SMNVEV, per germline (reference sequence). There are 14 residues in the CDR3. The V and J ends lost 5 bases and 2 bases respectively, with 12 bases between them. The CDR3, as DNA: TGTGCCAGCAGTAGACAGGACAGAAACACTGAAGCTTTCTTT. Translated, it gives CASSRQDRNTEAFF.